This is a list of T cell receptor beta chains from one sample in a study of blood T cell repertoires in COVID-19. This table comes from immunoSEQ multiplex PCR, and its TCRdb copy is limited to in-frame clones, with some not included. The table lists roughly 180,000 clones, 80% to 85% of them singletons. The sample consisted of peripheral blood. These receptor sequences come from a woman aged 25 to 39 with acute or convalescent COVID-19. CDR3s include the opening cysteine and the closing phenylalanine or tryptophan. The D gene is left open where the match is weak. The size field is filled for only some rows; it gives once, few, many or a size class.

TRBJ2-1 | TRBD2 | TRBV12-3/TRBV12-4 | 13 | - | CASSPRLADKQFF | TGTGCCAGCAGTCCCAGACTAGCGGACAAGCAGTTCTTC
TRBJ1-2 | TRBD1 | TRBV15 | 15 | - | CATSSPRTGVYGYTF | TGTGCCACCAGCAGCCCTAGGACAGGGGTATATGGCTACACCTTC
TRBJ2-5 | - | TRBV20-1 | 11 | - | CSALHQETQYF | TGCAGTGCTCTTCACCAAGAGACCCAGTACTTC
TRBJ1-3 | - | TRBV7-2 | 16 | - | CASSLDSPSRGNTIYF | TGTGCCAGCAGCTTAGATTCGCCATCGAGGGGAAACACCATATATTTT
TRBJ2-2 | TRBD2 | TRBV5-1 | 15 | - | CASQTGTSYTGELFF | TGCGCCAGTCAAACAGGGACTAGTTACACCGGGGAGCTGTTTTTT
TRBJ2-2 | TRBD1 | TRBV7-8 | 16 | - | CASTPPGTGATGELFF | TGTGCCAGCACCCCCCCCGGGACAGGAGCGACCGGGGAGCTGTTTTTT
TRBJ1-1 | - | TRBV10-3 | 14 | few | CAISESMNRPEAFF | TGTGCCATCAGTGAGTCCATGAACAGGCCTGAAGCTTTCTTT
TRBJ1-1 | - | TRBV5-1 | 14 | - | CASSPFSGGTEAFF | TGCGCCAGCAGCCCCTTTTCGGGAGGCACTGAAGCTTTCTTT
TRBJ1-5 | - | TRBV5-8 | 14 | few | CASNQGLGNQPQHF | TGTGCCAGCAACCAGGGTTTAGGCAATCAGCCCCAGCATTTT
TRBJ1-3 | TRBD1 | TRBV11-2 | 15 | - | CASSSYGTGPNTIYF | TGTGCCAGCAGCTCCTATGGGACAGGGCCAAACACCATATATTTT
TRBJ1-2 | TRBD1 | TRBV2 | 13 | - | CASSQTGEYGYTF | TGTGCCAGCAGTCAAACAGGGGAGTATGGCTACACCTTC
TRBJ2-5 | - | TRBV6-5 | 13 | once | CASSPTLQETQYF | TGTGCCAGCAGTCCGACTCTGCAAGAGACCCAGTACTTC
TRBJ2-1 | - | TRBV6-2/TRBV6-3 | 13 | - | CASSYLGHVEQFF | TGTGCCAGCAGTTACCTGGGACATGTTGAGCAGTTCTTC
TRBJ1-2 | - | TRBV7-3 | 13 | - | CASSLLLGDTQLF | TGTGCCAGCAGCTTATTGCTCGGGGATACACAGCTTTTC
TRBJ1-1 | - | TRBV5-1 | 15 | once | CASSLEGGPNTEAFF | TGCGCCAGCAGCTTGGAAGGTGGGCCCAACACTGAAGCTTTCTTT
TRBJ1-6 | TRBD1 | TRBV30 | 14 | - | CAWSRQGVSSPLHF | TGTGCCTGGAGTCGACAGGGAGTGAGTTCACCCCTCCACTTT
TRBJ1-2 | - | TRBV6-5 | 12 | - | CASGGGRDGYTF | TGTGCCAGCGGGGGGGGGCGCGATGGCTACACCTTC
TRBJ2-2 | - | TRBV6-6 | 13 | - | CASRQGYTGELFF | TGTGCCAGCAGACAGGGTTACACCGGGGAGCTGTTTTTT
TRBJ2-3 | - | TRBV7-2 | 13 | - | CASFRGGTDSGYF | TGTGCCAGCTTTCGGGGCGGGACCGACTCGGGGTATTTT
TRBJ2-6 | - | TRBV28 | 13 | - | CASSPSGANVLTF | TGTGCCAGCAGCCCGTCTGGGGCCAACGTCCTGACTTTC
TRBJ2-7 | - | TRBV6-6 | 14 | - | CASSLLGEEGEQYF | TGTGCCAGCAGCCTTCTGGGGGAGGAAGGCGAGCAGTACTTC
TRBJ2-7 | TRBD1 | TRBV5-1 | 14 | few | CASSDDRVTYEQYF | TGCGCCAGCAGCGACGACAGGGTTACCTACGAGCAGTACTTC
TRBJ2-7 | TRBD1 | TRBV6-5 | 14 | - | CASGLRDRDYEQYF | TGTGCCAGCGGGCTTAGGGACAGGGACTACGAGCAGTACTTC
TRBJ1-1 | TRBD1 | TRBV5-6 | 15 | - | CASSPRQGRGTEAFF | TGTGCCAGCAGCCCCCGACAGGGAAGGGGGACTGAAGCTTTCTTT
TRBJ1-2 | TRBD1 | TRBV5-1 | 13 | - | CASSAGTGYGYTF | TGCGCCAGCAGCGCCGGGACAGGGTATGGCTACACCTTC
TRBJ1-1 | TRBD1 | TRBV19 | 13 | - | CASTDRGGTEAFF | TGTGCCAGTACGGACAGGGGCGGCACTGAAGCTTTCTTT
TRBJ1-3 | TRBD1 | TRBV23-1 | 17 | - | CASSPNLDRAAGNTIYF | TGCGCCAGCAGTCCTAATTTGGACAGGGCTGCTGGAAACACCATATATTTT
TRBJ1-6 | - | TRBV30 | 13 | - | CAWKAVRDSPLHF | TGTGCCTGGAAGGCGGTCCGGGATTCACCCCTCCACTTT
TRBJ1-3 | - | TRBV6-2/TRBV6-3 | 13 | - | CASSYAGVNTIYF | TGTGCCAGCAGTTACGCCGGAGTGAACACCATATATTTT
TRBJ2-1 | TRBD2 | TRBV11-1 | 13 | - | CASSLVSGGEQFF | TGTGCCAGCAGCTTAGTTTCGGGAGGTGAGCAGTTCTTC
TRBJ2-5 | TRBD1 | TRBV7-2 | 15 | once | CASSLGQGMVETQYF | TGTGCCAGCAGCTTAGGACAGGGGATGGTAGAGACCCAGTACTTC
TRBJ2-3 | - | TRBV11-2 | 15 | - | CASSLGGSRTDTQYF | TGTGCCAGCAGCTTAGGCGGGTCGCGCACAGATACGCAGTATTTT
TRBJ1-2 | TRBD1 | TRBV5-1 | 17 | - | CASSPRGRTSLLYGYTF | TGCGCCAGCAGCCCGAGGGGGCGAACATCTCTCCTCTATGGCTACACCTTC
TRBJ1-1 | - | TRBV7-9 | 11 | - | CASRKGVEAFF | TGTGCCAGCAGAAAAGGGGTTGAAGCTTTCTTT
TRBJ2-7 | - | TRBV28 | 17 | - | CASSLPPWRAKSREQYF | TGTGCCAGCAGTTTACCCCCGTGGCGGGCCAAGTCTAGGGAGCAGTACTTC
TRBJ2-7 | TRBD2 | TRBV4-3 | 15 | - | CASSQGTSGTYEQYF | TGCGCCAGCAGCCAAGGGACTAGCGGGACCTACGAGCAGTACTTC
TRBJ2-7 | - | TRBV6-6 | 16 | - | CASSYSGGVSSYEQYF | TGTGCCAGCAGTTACTCGGGCGGGGTGAGCTCCTACGAGCAGTACTTC
TRBJ1-1 | - | TRBV27 | 14 | - | CASSSTDSRTEAFF | TGTGCCAGCAGTTCGACAGATAGCCGGACTGAAGCTTTCTTT
TRBJ1-2 | - | TRBV29-1 | 12 | - | CSVLGTHYGYTF | TGCAGCGTTCTCGGGACTCACTATGGCTACACCTTC